This is a list of T cell receptor beta chains from one sample in a study of blood T cell repertoires in COVID-19. The assay was immunoSEQ multiplex PCR, and TCRdb's table has in-frame clones only and misses some. In the table there are roughly 87,000 clones, less than 80% of which are singletons. Specimen: peripheral blood. The receptors come from a woman aged 80 or over with acute or convalescent COVID-19. CDR3s include the opening cysteine and the closing phenylalanine or tryptophan. A D gene is named only where the DNA matches it firmly. Only part of the rows carry a size: once, few, many, or a class if the clone is expanded.

D gene: TRBD1
J gene: TRBJ2-3
clone size: NA
V gene: TRBV5-1
CDR3 protein: CASSLGLLAGGKDTQYF
CDR3 DNA: TGCGCCAGCAGCTTGGGATTGTTGGCAGGGGGAAAAGATACGCAGTATTTT

D gene: TRBD2
J gene: TRBJ2-3
clone size: NA
V gene: TRBV6-5
CDR3 protein: CASSPTSGALHF
CDR3 DNA: TGTGCCAGCAGCCCGACTAGCGGGGCGTTGCATTTT

D gene: NA
J gene: TRBJ1-2
clone size: NA
V gene: TRBV19
CDR3 protein: CASSIAGARTGGYTF
CDR3 DNA: TGTGCCAGTAGTATAGCGGGAGCTCGAACGGGTGGCTACACCTTC

D gene: NA
J gene: TRBJ1-2
clone size: NA
V gene: TRBV10-3
CDR3 protein: CAISDGGGGYTF
CDR3 DNA: TGTGCCATCAGTGACGGCGGGGGTGGCTACACCTTC

D gene: TRBD1
J gene: TRBJ1-1
clone size: NA
V gene: TRBV7-9
CDR3 protein: CASSLTTGVNEAFF
CDR3 DNA: TGTGCCAGCAGCTTAACGACAGGGGTTAATGAAGCTTTCTTT

D gene: TRBD1
J gene: TRBJ1-4
clone size: few
V gene: TRBV5-1
CDR3 protein: CASSPTNDRGRGKLFF
CDR3 DNA: TGCGCCAGCAGCCCAACAAACGACAGGGGGCGAGGGAAACTGTTTTTT

D gene: NA
J gene: TRBJ1-5
clone size: NA
V gene: TRBV27
CDR3 protein: CASSLRGSEPQHF
CDR3 DNA: TGTGCCAGCAGTTTGAGGGGGTCGGAGCCCCAGCATTTT

D gene: TRBD2
J gene: TRBJ2-2
clone size: NA
V gene: TRBV18
CDR3 protein: CASSPPGSGGAGTGELFF
CDR3 DNA: TGTGCCAGCTCACCACCGGGCAGCGGGGGGGCCGGAACCGGGGAGCTGTTTTTT

D gene: TRBD1
J gene: TRBJ1-2
clone size: NA
V gene: TRBV5-8
CDR3 protein: CATISRGLGYGYTF
CDR3 DNA: TGTGCTACCATCAGCAGGGGGCTAGGGTATGGCTACACCTTC

D gene: NA
J gene: TRBJ2-1
clone size: NA
V gene: TRBV4-3
CDR3 protein: CASSQGQVGLNEQFF
CDR3 DNA: TGCGCCAGCAGCCAGGGGCAGGTGGGTTTGAATGAGCAGTTCTTC

D gene: TRBD1
J gene: TRBJ2-7
clone size: NA
V gene: TRBV4-3
CDR3 protein: CASSRDYRGKSYEQYF
CDR3 DNA: TGCGCCAGCAGCCGCGATTACAGGGGTAAGTCCTACGAGCAGTACTTC

D gene: NA
J gene: TRBJ2-1
clone size: NA
V gene: TRBV4-3
CDR3 protein: CASSQGSRTGFRNEQFF
CDR3 DNA: TGCGCCAGCAGCCAAGGGTCCCGAACAGGGTTTAGGAATGAGCAGTTCTTC

D gene: NA
J gene: TRBJ2-1
clone size: many
V gene: TRBV7-2
CDR3 protein: CASKEGATYNEQFF
CDR3 DNA: TGTGCCAGCAAGGAGGGGGCTACCTACAATGAGCAGTTCTTC

D gene: NA
J gene: TRBJ2-3
clone size: NA
V gene: TRBV4-1
CDR3 protein: CASSQDRGWTDTQYF
CDR3 DNA: TGCGCCAGCAGCCAAGATAGGGGTTGGACAGATACGCAGTATTTT

D gene: TRBD2
J gene: TRBJ2-5
clone size: NA
V gene: TRBV3-1/TRBV3-2
CDR3 protein: CASSQAGTSGQETQYF
CDR3 DNA: TGTGCCAGCAGCCAAGCCGGGACTAGCGGTCAAGAGACCCAGTACTTC

D gene: TRBD1
J gene: TRBJ2-1
clone size: once
V gene: TRBV27
CDR3 protein: CASSEDREFSHNEQFF
CDR3 DNA: TGTGCCAGCAGCGAAGACAGGGAATTTTCTCACAATGAGCAGTTCTTC

D gene: NA
J gene: TRBJ1-2
clone size: NA
V gene: TRBV29-1
CDR3 protein: CSVLDTGLGYTF
CDR3 DNA: TGCAGCGTTCTGGACACCGGGCTTGGCTACACCTTC

D gene: TRBD2
J gene: TRBJ2-5
clone size: medium-sized
V gene: TRBV4-1
CDR3 protein: CASSHLGGGETQYF
CDR3 DNA: TGCGCCAGCAGCCACCTCGGCGGGGGGGAGACCCAGTACTTC

D gene: NA
J gene: TRBJ1-6
clone size: NA
V gene: TRBV15
CDR3 protein: CATSRAGDSSPLHF
CDR3 DNA: TGTGCCACCAGCAGAGCGGGCGACAGCTCACCCCTCCACTTT

D gene: NA
J gene: TRBJ1-1
clone size: few
V gene: TRBV6-5
CDR3 protein: CASSSNTEAFF
CDR3 DNA: TGTGCCAGCAGTTCCAATACTGAAGCTTTCTTT

D gene: TRBD1
J gene: TRBJ2-7
clone size: NA
V gene: TRBV6-2/TRBV6-3
CDR3 protein: CASSYDGLVTGVSYEQYF
CDR3 DNA: TGTGCCAGCAGTTACGACGGCCTTGTGACAGGGGTATCCTACGAGCAGTACTTC

D gene: TRBD2
J gene: TRBJ2-1
clone size: NA
V gene: TRBV27
CDR3 protein: CASSWTSRPWNEQFF
CDR3 DNA: TGTGCCAGCAGCTGGACTAGCCGTCCGTGGAATGAGCAGTTCTTC

D gene: TRBD2
J gene: TRBJ2-3
clone size: NA
V gene: TRBV5-1
CDR3 protein: CASSYGLAGSTDTQYF
CDR3 DNA: TGCGCCAGCAGCTACGGACTAGCGGGGAGCACAGATACGCAGTATTTT

D gene: NA
J gene: TRBJ1-1
clone size: NA
V gene: TRBV19
CDR3 protein: CASGLKGAEAFF
CDR3 DNA: TGTGCCAGTGGCTTGAAGGGGGCTGAAGCTTTCTTT

D gene: NA
J gene: TRBJ1-5
clone size: NA
V gene: TRBV6-5
CDR3 protein: CASSQDWSNQPQHF
CDR3 DNA: TGTGCCAGCAGCCAGGACTGGTCAAATCAGCCCCAGCATTTT

D gene: NA
J gene: TRBJ2-1
clone size: NA
V gene: TRBV9
CDR3 protein: CASSVGIGAGGSSYNEQFF
CDR3 DNA: TGTGCCAGCAGCGTAGGTATAGGAGCCGGGGGAAGCTCCTACAATGAGCAGTTCTTC

D gene: NA
J gene: TRBJ1-3
clone size: NA
V gene: TRBV6-2/TRBV6-3
CDR3 protein: CASSSWAGSSNSGNTIYF
CDR3 DNA: TGTGCCAGCAGTTCGTGGGCAGGCTCTTCCAACTCTGGAAACACCATATATTTT

D gene: NA
J gene: TRBJ1-2
clone size: once
V gene: TRBV7-2
CDR3 protein: CASSLAGGAGYGYTF
CDR3 DNA: TGTGCCAGCAGCTTAGCAGGGGGGGCAGGGTATGGCTACACCTTC

D gene: TRBD1
J gene: TRBJ1-4
clone size: NA
V gene: TRBV2
CDR3 protein: CASRTGTGGFNEKLFF
CDR3 DNA: TGTGCCAGCAGGACCGGGACAGGGGGTTTTAATGAAAAACTGTTTTTT

D gene: TRBD1
J gene: TRBJ1-2
clone size: many
V gene: TRBV5-6
CDR3 protein: CASSGTGTGTVDGYTF
CDR3 DNA: TGTGCCAGCAGCGGGACCGGGACAGGGACAGTCGATGGCTACACCTTC

D gene: TRBD1
J gene: TRBJ1-4
clone size: NA
V gene: TRBV4-2
CDR3 protein: CASSRTGTGDEKLFF
CDR3 DNA: TGTGCCAGCAGCCGAACCGGGACAGGGGACGAAAAACTGTTTTTT

D gene: TRBD2
J gene: TRBJ2-2
clone size: few
V gene: TRBV7-6
CDR3 protein: CASSFRGGAEELFF
CDR3 DNA: TGTGCCAGCAGCTTTCGCGGGGGGGCTGAGGAGCTGTTTTTT

D gene: TRBD2
J gene: TRBJ2-1
clone size: NA
V gene: TRBV7-8
CDR3 protein: CASSRAGGTNEQFF
CDR3 DNA: TGTGCCAGCAGCCGAGCGGGGGGGACGAATGAGCAGTTCTTC

D gene: NA
J gene: TRBJ1-6
clone size: NA
V gene: TRBV6-5
CDR3 protein: CASRAQGSYNSPLHF
CDR3 DNA: TGTGCCAGCAGGGCACAGGGATCCTATAATTCACCCCTCCACTTT

D gene: NA
J gene: TRBJ2-1
clone size: NA
V gene: TRBV18
CDR3 protein: CASSRTEDYNEQFF
CDR3 DNA: TGTGCCAGCTCGCGGACAGAAGACTACAATGAGCAGTTCTTC

D gene: NA
J gene: TRBJ1-2
clone size: NA
V gene: TRBV6-5
CDR3 protein: CASRRSPNYGYTF
CDR3 DNA: TGTGCCAGCAGGAGGTCGCCTAACTATGGCTACACCTTC

D gene: NA
J gene: TRBJ1-4
clone size: NA
V gene: TRBV4-2
CDR3 protein: CASSQPLAGEKLFF
CDR3 DNA: TGTGCCAGCAGCCAACCCCTGGCGGGTGAAAAACTGTTTTTT

D gene: NA
J gene: TRBJ1-3
clone size: NA
V gene: TRBV6-5
CDR3 protein: CASSRTGGYGNTIYF
CDR3 DNA: TGTGCCAGCAGTCGTACCGGAGGTTATGGAAACACCATATATTTT

D gene: TRBD2
J gene: TRBJ2-5
clone size: NA
V gene: TRBV18
CDR3 protein: CASSPPGLAEETQYF
CDR3 DNA: TGTGCCAGCTCACCACCAGGACTAGCGGAGGAGACCCAGTACTTC

D gene: NA
J gene: TRBJ2-3
clone size: many
V gene: TRBV6-2/TRBV6-3
CDR3 protein: CASSAGGRGAFTDTQYF
CDR3 DNA: TGTGCCAGCAGTGCCGGGGGACGGGGGGCCTTTACAGATACGCAGTATTTT

D gene: TRBD1
J gene: TRBJ1-1
clone size: NA
V gene: TRBV29-1
CDR3 protein: CSARTGQRTEAFF
CDR3 DNA: TGCAGCGCCCGGACAGGGCAGCGCACTGAAGCTTTCTTT

D gene: NA
J gene: TRBJ1-6
clone size: few
V gene: TRBV5-1
CDR3 protein: CASSLAGTLSYNSPLHF
CDR3 DNA: TGCGCCAGCAGCTTGGCCGGGACACTCTCCTATAATTCACCCCTCCACTTT

D gene: NA
J gene: TRBJ2-5
clone size: NA
V gene: TRBV30
CDR3 protein: CAWSPQRIGETQYF
CDR3 DNA: TGTGCCTGGAGTCCCCAGCGGATCGGGGAGACCCAGTACTTC

D gene: NA
J gene: TRBJ1-1
clone size: NA
V gene: TRBV6-5
CDR3 protein: CASSSWGPFEAFF
CDR3 DNA: TGTGCCAGCAGTTCTTGGGGCCCGTTTGAAGCTTTCTTT

D gene: NA
J gene: TRBJ2-5
clone size: NA
V gene: TRBV7-2
CDR3 protein: CASSRSERETQYF
CDR3 DNA: TGTGCCAGCAGCCGCTCAGAGCGAGAGACCCAGTACTTC

D gene: TRBD2
J gene: TRBJ2-5
clone size: NA
V gene: TRBV3-1/TRBV3-2
CDR3 protein: CASSQTSGGADETQYF
CDR3 DNA: TGTGCCAGCAGCCAGACTAGCGGGGGGGCCGATGAGACCCAGTACTTC

D gene: TRBD2
J gene: TRBJ2-7
clone size: NA
V gene: TRBV29-1
CDR3 protein: CSVAPGGYGEQYF
CDR3 DNA: TGCAGCGTTGCACCGGGAGGCTACGGGGAGCAGTACTTC

D gene: TRBD1
J gene: TRBJ1-1
clone size: NA
V gene: TRBV4-1
CDR3 protein: CASSQSIFRDRDYTEAFF
CDR3 DNA: TGCGCCAGCAGCCAATCTATTTTTCGGGACAGGGACTACACTGAAGCTTTCTTT

D gene: TRBD1
J gene: TRBJ2-2
clone size: NA
V gene: TRBV7-2
CDR3 protein: CASSLAPTGAGTGELFF
CDR3 DNA: TGTGCCAGCAGCTTAGCGCCGACAGGGGCGGGAACCGGGGAGCTGTTTTTT

D gene: NA
J gene: TRBJ1-4
clone size: NA
V gene: TRBV5-6
CDR3 protein: CASSWGHVNEKLFF
CDR3 DNA: TGTGCCAGCAGCTGGGGACACGTTAATGAAAAACTGTTTTTT

D gene: NA
J gene: TRBJ1-1
clone size: NA
V gene: TRBV27
CDR3 protein: CASTPLTPGGKTIEAFF
CDR3 DNA: TGTGCCAGCACCCCTTTAACCCCCGGCGGGAAAACAATAGAAGCTTTCTTT

D gene: TRBD1
J gene: TRBJ2-3
clone size: few
V gene: TRBV5-5
CDR3 protein: CASRVRDSPSTDTQYF
CDR3 DNA: TGTGCCAGCAGGGTTAGGGACAGTCCTAGCACAGATACGCAGTATTTT